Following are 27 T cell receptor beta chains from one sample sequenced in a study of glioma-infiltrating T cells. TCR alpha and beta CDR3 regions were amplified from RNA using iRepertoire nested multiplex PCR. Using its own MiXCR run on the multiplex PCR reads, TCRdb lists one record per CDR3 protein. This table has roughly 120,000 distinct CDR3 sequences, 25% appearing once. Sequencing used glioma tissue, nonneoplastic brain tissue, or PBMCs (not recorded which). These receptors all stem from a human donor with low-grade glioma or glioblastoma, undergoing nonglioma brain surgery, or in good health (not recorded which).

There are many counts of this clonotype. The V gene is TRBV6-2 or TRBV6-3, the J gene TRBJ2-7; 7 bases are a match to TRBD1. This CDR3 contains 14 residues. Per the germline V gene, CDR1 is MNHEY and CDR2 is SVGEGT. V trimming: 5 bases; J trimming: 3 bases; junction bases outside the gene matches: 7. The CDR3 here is CASSRPGQFYEQYF. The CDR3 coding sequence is TGTGCCAGCAGTCGCCCGGGACAGTTCTACGAGCAGTACTTC.

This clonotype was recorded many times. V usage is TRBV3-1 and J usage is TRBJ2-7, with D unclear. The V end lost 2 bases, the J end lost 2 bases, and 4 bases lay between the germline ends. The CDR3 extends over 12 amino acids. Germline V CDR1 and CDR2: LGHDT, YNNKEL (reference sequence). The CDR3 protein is CASSQQPYEQYF. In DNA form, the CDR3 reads TGTGCCAGCAGCCAACAGCCCTACGAGCAGTACTTC.

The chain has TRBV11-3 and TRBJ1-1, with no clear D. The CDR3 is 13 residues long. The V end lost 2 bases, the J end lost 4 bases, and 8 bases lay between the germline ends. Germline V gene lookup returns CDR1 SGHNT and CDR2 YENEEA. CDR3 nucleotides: TGTGCCAGCAGCTTATCAACGGGCACTGAAGCTTTCTTT. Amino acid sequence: CASSLSTGTEAFF.

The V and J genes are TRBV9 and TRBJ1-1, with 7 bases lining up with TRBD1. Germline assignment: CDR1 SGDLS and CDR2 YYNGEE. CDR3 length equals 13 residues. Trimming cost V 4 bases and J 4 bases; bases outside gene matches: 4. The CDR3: CASSFTGATEAFF. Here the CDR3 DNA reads TGTGCCAGCAGCTTCACAGGGGCCACTGAAGCTTTCTTT. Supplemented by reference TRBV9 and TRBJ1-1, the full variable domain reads DSGVTQTPKHLITATGQRVTLRCSPRSGDLSVYWYQQSLDQGLQFLIQYYNGEERAKGNILERFSAQQFPDLHSELNLSSLELGDSALYFCASSFTGATEAFFGQGTRLTVV.

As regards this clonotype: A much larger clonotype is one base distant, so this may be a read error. Here the CDR3 DNA reads TGTGCCAGCGGTGCAGGACAGGCGTACACTGAAGCTTTCTTT. This codes for CASGAGQAYTEAFF. The chain employs TRBV2 and TRBJ1-1; 7 bases map to TRBD1. The V and J ends lost 8 bases and 3 bases, in that order; junction bases with no gene match: 9. The CDR3 sequence is 14 residues long. The V gene's germline CDR1 is SNHLY and CDR2 FYNNEI.

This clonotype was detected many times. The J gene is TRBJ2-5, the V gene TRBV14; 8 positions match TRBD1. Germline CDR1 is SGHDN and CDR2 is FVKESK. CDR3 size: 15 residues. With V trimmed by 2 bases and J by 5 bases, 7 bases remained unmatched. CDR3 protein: CASSQNLDRAETQYF. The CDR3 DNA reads TGTGCCAGCAGCCAAAACTTGGACAGGGCTGAGACCCAGTACTTC.

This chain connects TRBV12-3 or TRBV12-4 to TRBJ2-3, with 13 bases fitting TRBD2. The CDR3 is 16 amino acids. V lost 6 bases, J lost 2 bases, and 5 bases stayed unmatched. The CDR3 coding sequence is TGTGCCAGCAGCACGACTAGCGGGGGGAACACAGATACGCAGTATTTT. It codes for CASSTTSGGNTDTQYF.

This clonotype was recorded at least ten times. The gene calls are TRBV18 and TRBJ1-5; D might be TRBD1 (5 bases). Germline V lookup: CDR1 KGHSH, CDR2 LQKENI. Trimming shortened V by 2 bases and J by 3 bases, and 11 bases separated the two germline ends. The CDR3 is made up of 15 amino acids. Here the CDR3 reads CASSPSGTINQPQHF. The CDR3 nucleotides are TGTGCCAGCTCACCAAGCGGGACTATCAATCAGCCCCAGCATTTT.

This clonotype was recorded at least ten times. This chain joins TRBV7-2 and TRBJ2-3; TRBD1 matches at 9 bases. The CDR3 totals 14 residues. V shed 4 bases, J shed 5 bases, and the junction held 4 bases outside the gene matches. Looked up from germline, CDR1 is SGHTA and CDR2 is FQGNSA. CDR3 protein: CASSYRTGEDTQYF. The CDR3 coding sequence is TGTGCCAGCAGCTACCGGACAGGGGAAGATACGCAGTATTTT. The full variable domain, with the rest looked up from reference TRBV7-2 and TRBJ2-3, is GAGVSQSPSNKVTEKGKDVELRCDPISGHTALYWYRQSLGQGLEFLIYFQGNSAPDKSGLPSDRFSAERTGGSVSTLTIQRTQQEDSAVYLCASSYRTGEDTQYFGPGTRLTVL.

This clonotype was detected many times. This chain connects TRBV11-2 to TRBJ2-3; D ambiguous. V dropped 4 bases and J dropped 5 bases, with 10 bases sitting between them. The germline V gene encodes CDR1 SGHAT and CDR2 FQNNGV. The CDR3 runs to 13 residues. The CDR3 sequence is CASSSSGGDTQYF. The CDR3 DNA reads TGTGCCAGCAGCTCTTCCGGTGGAGATACGCAGTATTTT.

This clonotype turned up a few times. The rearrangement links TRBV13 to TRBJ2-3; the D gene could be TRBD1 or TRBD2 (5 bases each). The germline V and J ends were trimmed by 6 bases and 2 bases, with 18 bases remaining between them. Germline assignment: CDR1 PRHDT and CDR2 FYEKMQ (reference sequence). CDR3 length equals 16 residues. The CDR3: CASRQRVGATTDTQYF. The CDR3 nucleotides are TGTGCCAGCAGACAAAGGGTCGGGGCGACCACAGATACGCAGTATTTT.

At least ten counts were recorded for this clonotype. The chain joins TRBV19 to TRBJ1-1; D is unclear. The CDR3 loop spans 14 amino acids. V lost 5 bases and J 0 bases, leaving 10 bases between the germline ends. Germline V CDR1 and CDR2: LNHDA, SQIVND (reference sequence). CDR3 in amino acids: CASSVGRLNTEAFF. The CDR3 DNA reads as TGTGCCAGTAGTGTCGGACGGTTGAACACTGAAGCTTTCTTT.

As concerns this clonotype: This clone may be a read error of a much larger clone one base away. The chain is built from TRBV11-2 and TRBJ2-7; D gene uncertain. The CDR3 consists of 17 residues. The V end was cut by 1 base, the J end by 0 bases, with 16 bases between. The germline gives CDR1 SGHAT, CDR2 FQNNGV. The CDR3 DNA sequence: TGTGCCAGCAGCTTAGTCGGTCCAGGACCCTTCTCCTACGAGCAGTACTTC. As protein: CASSLVGPGPFSYEQYF.

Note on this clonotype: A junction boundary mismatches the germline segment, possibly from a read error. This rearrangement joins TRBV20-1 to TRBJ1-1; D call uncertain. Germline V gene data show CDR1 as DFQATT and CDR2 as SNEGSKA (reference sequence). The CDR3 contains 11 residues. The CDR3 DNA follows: TGCAGTGCTCCTGGGAACACTGAAGCTTCCTTT. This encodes CSAPGNTEASF.

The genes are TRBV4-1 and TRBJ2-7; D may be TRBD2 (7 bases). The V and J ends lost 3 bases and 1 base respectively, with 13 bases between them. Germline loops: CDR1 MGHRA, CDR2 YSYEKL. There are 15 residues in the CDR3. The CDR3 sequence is CASSHPAGASYEQYF. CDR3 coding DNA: TGCGCCAGCAGCCACCCCGCGGGGGCGTCCTACGAGCAGTACTTC.

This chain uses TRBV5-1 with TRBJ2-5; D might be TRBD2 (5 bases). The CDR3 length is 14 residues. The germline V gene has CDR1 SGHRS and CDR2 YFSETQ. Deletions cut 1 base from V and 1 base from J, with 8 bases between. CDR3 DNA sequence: TGCGCCAGCAGCTTGCCACTAGGCCAAGAGACCCAGTACTTC. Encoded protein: CASSLPLGQETQYF.

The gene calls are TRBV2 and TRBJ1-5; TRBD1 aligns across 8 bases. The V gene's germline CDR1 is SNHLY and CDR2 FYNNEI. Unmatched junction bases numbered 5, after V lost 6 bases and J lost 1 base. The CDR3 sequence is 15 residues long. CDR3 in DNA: TGTGCCAGCAGGAAACAGGGGGTGAGCAATCAGCCCCAGCATTTT. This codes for CASRKQGVSNQPQHF. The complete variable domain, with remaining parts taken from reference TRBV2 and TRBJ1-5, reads EPEVTQTPSHQVTQMGQEVILRCVPISNHLYFYWYRQILGQKVEFLVSFYNNEISEKSEIFDDQFSVERPDGSNFTLKIRSTKLEDSAMYFCASRKQGVSNQPQHFGDGTRLSIL.

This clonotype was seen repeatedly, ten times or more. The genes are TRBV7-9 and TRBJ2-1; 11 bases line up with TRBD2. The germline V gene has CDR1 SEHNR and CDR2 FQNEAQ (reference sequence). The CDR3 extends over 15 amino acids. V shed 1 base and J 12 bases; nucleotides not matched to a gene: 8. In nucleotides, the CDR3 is TGTGCCAGCAGCTTAGATCATAGCGGGAGGGCCTCGCAGTTCTTC. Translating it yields CASSLDHSGRASQFF.

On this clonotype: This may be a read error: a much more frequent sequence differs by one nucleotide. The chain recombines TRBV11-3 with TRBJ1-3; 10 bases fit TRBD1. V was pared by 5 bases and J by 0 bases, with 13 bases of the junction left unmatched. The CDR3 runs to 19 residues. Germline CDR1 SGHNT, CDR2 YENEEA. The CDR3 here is CASSKPRDRGFYSGNTIYF. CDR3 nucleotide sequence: TGTGCCAGCAGCAAACCCCGGGACAGGGGCTTTTACTCTGGAAACACCATATATTTT.

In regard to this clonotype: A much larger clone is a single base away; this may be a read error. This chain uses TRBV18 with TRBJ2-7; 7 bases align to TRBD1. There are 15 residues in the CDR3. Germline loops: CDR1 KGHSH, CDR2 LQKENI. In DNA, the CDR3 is TGTGCCAGCTCACCACTTGGGACAGCTTCCTACGAGCAGTGCTTC. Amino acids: CASSPLGTASYEQCF.

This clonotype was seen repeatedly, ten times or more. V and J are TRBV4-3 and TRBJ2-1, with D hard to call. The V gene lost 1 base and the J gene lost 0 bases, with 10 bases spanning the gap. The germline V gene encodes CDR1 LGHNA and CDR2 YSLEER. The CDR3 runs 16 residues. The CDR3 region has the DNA TGCGCCAGCAGCCAAGGGCCGAGATTCTCCTACAATGAGCAGTTCTTC. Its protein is CASSQGPRFSYNEQFF.

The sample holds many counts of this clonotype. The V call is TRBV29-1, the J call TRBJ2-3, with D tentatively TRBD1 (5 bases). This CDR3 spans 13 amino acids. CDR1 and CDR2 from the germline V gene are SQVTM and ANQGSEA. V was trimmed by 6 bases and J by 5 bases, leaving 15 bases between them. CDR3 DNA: TGCAGCGTAGGTGCAGGGTCCGGAGATACGCAGTATTTT. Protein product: CSVGAGSGDTQYF.

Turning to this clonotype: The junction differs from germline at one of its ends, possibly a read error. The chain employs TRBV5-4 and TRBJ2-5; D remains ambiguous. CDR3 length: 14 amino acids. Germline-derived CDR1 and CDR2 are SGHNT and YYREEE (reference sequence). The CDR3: CANSSGWVFETQYF. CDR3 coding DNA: TGTGCCAACAGCTCTGGATGGGTATTTGAGACCCAGTACTTC.

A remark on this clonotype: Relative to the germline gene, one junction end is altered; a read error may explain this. This CDR3 reads CASRSGQGAFF. Here the CDR3 DNA reads TGCGCCAGCAGATCCGGTCAAGGAGCTTTCTTT. The chain couples TRBV6-2 or TRBV6-3 to TRBJ1-1; no clear D gene. CDR1 and CDR2 (germline): MNHEY, SVGEGT. The CDR3 loop spans 11 amino acids.

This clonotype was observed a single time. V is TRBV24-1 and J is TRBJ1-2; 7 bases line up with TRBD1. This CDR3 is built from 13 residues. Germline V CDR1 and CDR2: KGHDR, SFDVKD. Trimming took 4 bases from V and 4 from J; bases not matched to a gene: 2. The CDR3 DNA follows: TGTGCCACCAGTGACTCAGGGGGCTATGGCTACACCTTC. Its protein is CATSDSGGYGYTF.

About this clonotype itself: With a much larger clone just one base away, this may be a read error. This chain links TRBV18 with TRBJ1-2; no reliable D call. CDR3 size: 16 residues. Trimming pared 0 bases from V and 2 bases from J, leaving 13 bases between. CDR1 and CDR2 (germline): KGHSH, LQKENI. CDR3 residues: CASSPPLAGGNYGYTF. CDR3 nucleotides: TGTGCCAGCTCACCACCCTTAGCTGGAGGCAACTATGGCTACACCTTC.

The CDR3 is CASSHRLAGGANTQYF. CDR3 DNA: TGTGCCAGCAGTCACAGACTAGCGGGGGGGGCAAATACGCAGTATTTT. The chain recombines TRBV6-6 with TRBJ2-3; TRBD2 matches at 14 bases. The CDR3 is 16 amino acids. Germline CDR1 reads MNHNY; CDR2 reads SVGAGI (reference sequence). V lost 5 bases and J lost 7; bases outside the gene matches: 8.